This TCR beta chain was obtained from a study of Graves' ophthalmopathy and Graves' hyperthyroidism. Germline CDR1 is LNHDA and CDR2 is SQIVND (reference sequence). The V end was cut by 5 bases, the J end by 3 bases, with 13 bases between. The CDR3 is 15 amino acids. A follow-up of 18 months without ophthalmopathy meant that hyperthyroidism was stable. People with hyperthyroidism were aged 18 to 65 and newly diagnosed, under 2 months' duration. PBMCs were obtained from 9.5 to 10 ml of fresh peripheral blood. Beta-chain TCR CDR3 regions were amplified from RNA transcripts. RT-PCR with HTBI primers came first, then second-round multiplex PCR. MiXCR, applied by TCRdb to the multiplex PCR reads, yields one record per CDR3 protein. The profile shows about 370,000 distinct CDR3 sequences, approximately 18% of them singletons.

The TCR sequence derives from an adult woman with stable Graves' hyperthyroidism. Sequenced material: peripheral blood. The J gene is TRBJ2-2, the V gene TRBV19, with D perhaps TRBD2 (6 bases). Here the CDR3 DNA reads TGTGCCAGTAGTCCACCTGGAGGGGACACCGGGGAGCTGTTTTTT. Residues: CASSPPGGDTGELFF. Full variable domain (remainder filled in from reference TRBV19 and TRBJ2-2): DGGITQSPKYLFRKEGQNVTLSCEQNLNHDAMYWYRQDPGQGLRLIYYSQIVNDFQKGDIAEGYSVSREKKESFPLTVTSAQKNPTAFYLCASSPPGGDTGELFFGEGSRLTVL.